The T cell receptor (beta chain) under discussion was sequenced for a study of blood T cell repertoires in COVID-19. About the research overall: Acute and convalescent COVID-19 samples came from the United States, Italy and Spain. Nucleic acid was either cDNA or gDNA, and it came from T cells, B-cell-depleted T cells, or PBMCs.

Seattle participants joined during active infection and were tracked over time. CDR3 length: 13 amino acids. V lost 7 bases, J lost 3 bases, and 11 bases lay in between. CDR1 and CDR2 (germline): SGHTA, FQGNSA. Original analysis: Counts of nucleated cells, estimated from reference gene primer amplification, were obtained. Libraries were prepared by immunoSEQ multiplex PCR; TCRdb keeps only in-frame clonotypes and omits some of them. For V, J and clone size, that table is used; D and trimming come from the DNA. The profile shows 300,000 to 400,000 clones, roughly 86% of them singletons. Material for sequencing was peripheral blood. The source of this sequence is a woman aged 70-85 years with COVID-19, enrolled during active disease. The rearrangement uses TRBV7-2 and TRBJ2-3; D unresolved. The CDR3 DNA follows: TGTGCCAGCACTTCCCTACGAACAGATACGCAGTATTTT. It encodes CASTSLRTDTQYF.